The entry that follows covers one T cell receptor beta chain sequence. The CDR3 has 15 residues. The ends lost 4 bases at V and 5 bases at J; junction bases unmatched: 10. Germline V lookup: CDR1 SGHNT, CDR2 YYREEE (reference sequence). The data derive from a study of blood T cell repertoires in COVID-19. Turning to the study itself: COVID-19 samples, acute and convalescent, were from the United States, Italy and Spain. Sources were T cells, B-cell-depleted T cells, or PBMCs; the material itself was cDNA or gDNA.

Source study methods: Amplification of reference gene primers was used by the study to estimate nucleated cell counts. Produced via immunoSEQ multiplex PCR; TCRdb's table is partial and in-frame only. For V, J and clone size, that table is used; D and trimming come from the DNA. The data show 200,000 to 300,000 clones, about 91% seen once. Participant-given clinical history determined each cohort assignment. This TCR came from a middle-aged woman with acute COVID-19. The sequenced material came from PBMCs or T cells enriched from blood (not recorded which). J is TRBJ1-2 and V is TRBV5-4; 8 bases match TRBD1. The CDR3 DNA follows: TGTGCCAGCAGCACACCGACAGGGGAGTTATATGGCTACACCTTC. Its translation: CASSTPTGELYGYTF.